The 15 T cell receptor beta chains presented below share a single source sample, sequenced in a study of cytomegalovirus exposure and HLA in healthy donors. Amplification used 60 Vbeta primers and 13 Jbeta primers. Profiled with immunoSEQ multiplex PCR; TCRdb holds only in-frame clones, not every one. The sample has about 170,000 clones; 70% to 90% are singletons. The sample taken for sequencing was PBMCs. Receptors originate from a male donor in good health and CMV-seronegative.

The chain combines TRBV15 with TRBJ1-6, with 11 bases aligning to TRBD1. In germline, CDR1 is LNHNV, CDR2 YYDKDF (reference sequence). The CDR3 has 13 residues. With 9 bases clipped from V and 9 bases from J, the junction kept 4 bases outside the gene matches. Here the CDR3 reads CATSGQGVSPLHF. The DNA of the CDR3 is TGTGCCACATCGGGACAGGGGGTTTCACCCCTCCACTTT.

This chain links TRBV6-1 with TRBJ2-7; no clear D gene. This CDR3 spans 12 amino acids. With 1 base removed from V and 9 bases from J, the gap between germline ends came to 10 bases. The germline V gene encodes CDR1 MNHNS and CDR2 SASEGT. CDR3 DNA: TGTGCCAGCAGTGAAGAGTGGGCAGTGCAGTACTTC. Protein sequence: CASSEEWAVQYF.

Concerning this clone: Sequence at one end of the junction differs from germline and may be a read error. The chain is built from TRBV30 and TRBJ1-2; 9 bases map to TRBD1. CDR3 length: 13 amino acids. Looked up from germline, CDR1 is GTSNPN and CDR2 is SVGIG (reference sequence). For the CDR3, the DNA is TGTGCCTGCGGGACAGGGTATAACTATGGCTACCCCTTC. Residues: CACGTGYNYGYPF.

This clone was picked up a small number of times. The J gene is TRBJ2-2, the V gene TRBV7-9; D is possibly TRBD1 (5 bases). CDR1 SEHNR and CDR2 FQNEAQ come from the germline V gene (reference sequence). The length of the CDR3 is 16 residues. The V and J ends lost 5 bases and 4 bases respectively, with 17 bases between them. The CDR3 sequence is CASSQGKAPVTGELFF. CDR3 coding DNA: TGTGCCAGCAGCCAGGGAAAGGCACCGGTCACCGGGGAGCTGTTTTTT.

The rearrangement links TRBV25-1 to TRBJ1-4; D is uncertain. V was shortened by 7 bases and J by 8 bases, with 20 bases between the two germline ends. Looked up from germline, CDR1 is MGHDK and CDR2 is SYGVNS. The CDR3 consists of 15 residues. The CDR3 DNA sequence: TGTGCCAGCATCTCAGTCGCGAACCTCGGGGAAAAACTGTTTTTT. This sequence encodes CASISVANLGEKLFF.

This clone was seen a few times. J is TRBJ1-2 and V is TRBV4-3; D is possibly TRBD1 (5 bases). Trimming removed 2 bases from V and 3 bases from J, with 10 bases in between. Germline V lookup: CDR1 LGHNA, CDR2 YSLEER. CDR3 length: 14 residues. The CDR3 nucleotides are TGCGCCAGCAGCCAACTCCGGGACTACTATGGCTACACCTTC. Its translation is CASSQLRDYYGYTF.

This chain uses TRBV9 with TRBJ1-5, with D unclear. The V end lost 4 bases, the J end lost 3 bases, and 8 bases lay between the germline ends. CDR1 and CDR2 (germline): SGDLS, YYNGEE. The CDR3 length is 13 residues. In DNA, the CDR3 is TGTGCCAGCAGCTACGGGTCCAATCAGCCCCAGCATTTT. The encoded protein is CASSYGSNQPQHF.

The genes are TRBV6-1 and TRBJ1-1; D remains ambiguous. The CDR3 contains 13 residues. V was shortened by 11 bases and J by 2 bases, with 15 bases between the two germline ends. The germline V gene encodes CDR1 MNHNS and CDR2 SASEGT. The CDR3 nucleotides read TGTGCCTACAGCGAGGGATCTAACACTGAAGCTTTCTTT. Translated, it gives CAYSEGSNTEAFF.

The J gene is TRBJ1-5, the V gene TRBV28; 7 nucleotides align to TRBD1. This CDR3 is built from 14 residues. The trim removed 6 bases at V and 0 bases at J, leaving 2 bases unmatched. Germline V CDR1 and CDR2: MDHEN, SYDVKM. The CDR3 bases are TGTGCCAGCAGCACAGGGGTTAGCAATCAGCCCCAGCATTTT. Encoded protein: CASSTGVSNQPQHF.

There are a few counts of this clone. V gene TRBV6-5 combines with J gene TRBJ1-6; the match to TRBD1 covers 7 bases. The germline V gene has CDR1 MNHEY and CDR2 SVGAGI. The CDR3 length is 15 residues. V lost 5 bases, J lost 10 bases, and 11 bases stayed unmatched. DNA for the CDR3: TGTGCCAGCAGTCGATACAGGGGCGTTGCCTCACCCCTCCACTTT. It translates to CASSRYRGVASPLHF.

The chain is built from TRBV9 and TRBJ2-3, with D perhaps matching TRBD2 (6 bases). This CDR3 is built from 14 residues. V was clipped by 3 bases and J by 0 bases, with 8 bases between them. Germline V gene sequence: CDR1 SGDLS, CDR2 YYNGEE. The CDR3 region has the DNA TGTGCCAGCAGCGGGGGACTGAGCACAGATACGCAGTATTTT. It is translated as CASSGGLSTDTQYF.

The chain recombines TRBV28 with TRBJ2-5, with D possibly TRBD1 on 5 matching bases. CDR3 size: 14 residues. Germline-derived CDR1 and CDR2 are MDHEN and SYDVKM. V was clipped by 4 bases and J by 5 bases, with 14 bases between them. The CDR3 region is CASSSHQGLETQYF. CDR3 nucleotides: TGTGCCAGCAGTTCCCATCAGGGTTTGGAGACCCAGTACTTC.

The rearrangement uses TRBV2 and TRBJ1-4, with 11 bases fitting TRBD1. Germline CDR1 SNHLY, CDR2 FYNNEI. CDR3 length equals 14 residues. V lost 7 bases to trimming and J lost 8 bases; unmatched junction nucleotides: 6. CDR3 sequence reads: CASIGTGGREKLFF. The CDR3 coding sequence is TGTGCCAGCATTGGGACAGGGGGACGAGAAAAACTGTTTTTT.

The chain carries TRBV5-1 and TRBJ2-2; TRBD1 matches at 7 bases. V shed 3 bases and J 4 bases; nucleotides not matched to a gene: 12. The CDR3 is 17 amino acids. CDR1 is SGHRS, CDR2 YFSETQ, per germline. Here the CDR3 DNA reads TGCGCCAGCAGCTCAACGTGGGGGACAGTTTCCACCGGGGAGCTGTTTTTT. This codes for CASSSTWGTVSTGELFF.

V gene TRBV18 combines with J gene TRBJ1-3; D is unclear. The CDR3 contains 17 residues. V gave up 4 bases and J gave up 0 bases, with 16 bases separating them. Germline V gene sequence: CDR1 KGHSH, CDR2 LQKENI. CDR3 bases: TGTGCCAGCTCACGTAAGGAGGGAATCAGCTCTGGAAACACCATATATTTT. Translated, it gives CASSRKEGISSGNTIYF.